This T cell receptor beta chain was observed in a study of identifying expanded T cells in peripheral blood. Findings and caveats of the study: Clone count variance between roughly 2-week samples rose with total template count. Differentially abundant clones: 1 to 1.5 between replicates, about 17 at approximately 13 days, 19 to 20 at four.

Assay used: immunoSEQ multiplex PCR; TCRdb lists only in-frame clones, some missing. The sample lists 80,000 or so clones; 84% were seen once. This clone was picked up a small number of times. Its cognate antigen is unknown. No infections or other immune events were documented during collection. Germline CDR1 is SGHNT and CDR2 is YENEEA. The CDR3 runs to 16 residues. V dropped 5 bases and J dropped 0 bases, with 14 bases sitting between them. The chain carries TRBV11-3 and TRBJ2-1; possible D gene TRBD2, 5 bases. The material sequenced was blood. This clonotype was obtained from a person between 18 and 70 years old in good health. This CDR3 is CASSPKADLSYNEQFF. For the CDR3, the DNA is TGTGCCAGCAGCCCCAAAGCGGACCTCTCCTACAATGAGCAGTTCTTC. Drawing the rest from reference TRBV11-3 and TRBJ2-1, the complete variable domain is EAGVVQSPRYKIIEKKQPVAFWCNPISGHNTLYWYLQNLGQGPELLIRYENEEAVDDSQLPKDRFSAERLKGVDSTLKIQPAELGDSAVYLCASSPKADLSYNEQFFGPGTRLTVL.